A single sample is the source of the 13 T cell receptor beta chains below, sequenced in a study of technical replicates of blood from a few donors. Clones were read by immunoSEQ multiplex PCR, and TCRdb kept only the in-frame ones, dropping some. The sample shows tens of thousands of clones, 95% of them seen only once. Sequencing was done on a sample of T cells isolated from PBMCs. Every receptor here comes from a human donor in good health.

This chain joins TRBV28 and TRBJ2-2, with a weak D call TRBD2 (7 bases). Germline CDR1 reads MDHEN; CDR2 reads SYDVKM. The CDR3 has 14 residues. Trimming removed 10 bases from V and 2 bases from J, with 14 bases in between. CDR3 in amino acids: CAIPGGANTGELFF. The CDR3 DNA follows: TGTGCCATCCCTGGGGGGGCAAACACCGGGGAGCTGTTTTTT.

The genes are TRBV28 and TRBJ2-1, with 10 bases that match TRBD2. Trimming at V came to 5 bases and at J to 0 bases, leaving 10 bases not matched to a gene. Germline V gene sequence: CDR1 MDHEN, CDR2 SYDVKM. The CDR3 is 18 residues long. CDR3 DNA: TGTGCCAGCAGTCACTTAGCGGGAGGCTACAGCTCCTACAATGAGCAGTTCTTC. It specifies CASSHLAGGYSSYNEQFF.

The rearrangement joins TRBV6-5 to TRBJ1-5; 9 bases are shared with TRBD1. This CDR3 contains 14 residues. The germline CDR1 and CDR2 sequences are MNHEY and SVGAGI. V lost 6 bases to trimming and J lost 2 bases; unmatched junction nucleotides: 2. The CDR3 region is CASSRQGGNQPQHF. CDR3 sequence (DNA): TGTGCCAGCAGCAGACAGGGGGGCAATCAGCCCCAGCATTTT.

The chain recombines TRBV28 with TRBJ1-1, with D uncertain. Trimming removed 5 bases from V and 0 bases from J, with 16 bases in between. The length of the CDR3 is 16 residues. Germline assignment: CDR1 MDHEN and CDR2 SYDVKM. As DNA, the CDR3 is TGTGCCAGCAGTCAATCCCCCCCGCAGGTGAACACTGAAGCTTTCTTT. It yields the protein CASSQSPPQVNTEAFF.

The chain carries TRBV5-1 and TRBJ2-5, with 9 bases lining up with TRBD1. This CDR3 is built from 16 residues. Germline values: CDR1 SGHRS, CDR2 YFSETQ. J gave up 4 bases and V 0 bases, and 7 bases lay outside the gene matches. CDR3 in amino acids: CASSLGRSGQGETQYF. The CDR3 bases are TGCGCCAGCAGCTTGGGTAGATCGGGACAGGGAGAGACCCAGTACTTC.

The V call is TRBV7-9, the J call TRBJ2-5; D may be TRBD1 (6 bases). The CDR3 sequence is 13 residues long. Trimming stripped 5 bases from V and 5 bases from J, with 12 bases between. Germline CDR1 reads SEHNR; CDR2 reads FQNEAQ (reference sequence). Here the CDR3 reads CASSPTGRETQYF. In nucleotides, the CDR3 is TGTGCCAGCAGCCCCACAGGGCGGGAGACCCAGTACTTC.

The DNA for the CDR3 is TGTGCCAGCAGCCTTACTAGCGGGGTTTACAATGAGCAGTTCTTC. Amino acid sequence: CASSLTSGVYNEQFF. The chain uses TRBV7-9 and TRBJ2-1; 10 bases map to TRBD2. From germline, CDR1 is SEHNR and CDR2 FQNEAQ (reference sequence). Germline trimming cut 5 bases from V and 4 bases from J; bases unmatched to any gene: 5. The CDR3 is 15 amino acids.

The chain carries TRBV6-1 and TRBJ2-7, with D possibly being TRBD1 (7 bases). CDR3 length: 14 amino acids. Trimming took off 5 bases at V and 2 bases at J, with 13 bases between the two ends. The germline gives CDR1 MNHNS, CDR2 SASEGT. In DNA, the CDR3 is TGTGCCAGCAGTCTGGCGGGGACAGCCTACGAGCAGTACTTC. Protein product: CASSLAGTAYEQYF.

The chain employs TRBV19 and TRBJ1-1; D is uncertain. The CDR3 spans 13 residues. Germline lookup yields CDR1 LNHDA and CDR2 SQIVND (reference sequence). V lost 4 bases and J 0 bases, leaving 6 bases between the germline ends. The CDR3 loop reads CASSTTVNTEAFF. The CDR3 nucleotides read TGTGCCAGTAGTACAACAGTGAACACTGAAGCTTTCTTT.

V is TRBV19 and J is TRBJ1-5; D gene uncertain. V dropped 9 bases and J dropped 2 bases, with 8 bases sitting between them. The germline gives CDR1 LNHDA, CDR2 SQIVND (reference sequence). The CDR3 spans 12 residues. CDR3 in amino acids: CAREKGNQPQHF. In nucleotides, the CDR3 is TGTGCCAGGGAGAAGGGCAATCAGCCCCAGCATTTT.

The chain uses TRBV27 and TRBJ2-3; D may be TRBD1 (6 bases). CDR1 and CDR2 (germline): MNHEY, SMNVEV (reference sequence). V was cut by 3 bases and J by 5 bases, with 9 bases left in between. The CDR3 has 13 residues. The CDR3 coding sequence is TGTGCCAGCAGTTTTGGGGGCAGAGATACGCAGTATTTT. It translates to CASSFGGRDTQYF.

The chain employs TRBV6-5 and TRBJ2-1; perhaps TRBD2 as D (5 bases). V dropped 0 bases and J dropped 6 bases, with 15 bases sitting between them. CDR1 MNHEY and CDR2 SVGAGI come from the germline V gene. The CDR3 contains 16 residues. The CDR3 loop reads CASSYSIGELSNEQFF. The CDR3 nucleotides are TGTGCCAGCAGTTACTCGATCGGGGAGCTTAGCAATGAGCAGTTCTTC.

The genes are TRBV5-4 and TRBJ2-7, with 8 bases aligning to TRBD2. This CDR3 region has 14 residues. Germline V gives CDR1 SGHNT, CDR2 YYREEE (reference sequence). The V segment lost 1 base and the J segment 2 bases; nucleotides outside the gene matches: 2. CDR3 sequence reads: CASSLSSGTYEQYF. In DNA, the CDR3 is TGTGCCAGCAGCTTGAGTAGCGGGACCTACGAGCAGTACTTC.